Shown below are 17 T cell receptor beta chains from a single sample sequenced in a study of T-cell memory formation after mild COVID-19. A single record per CDR3 protein comes from TCRdb applying MiXCR to the 5' RACE reads. The sample contains 130,000 to 150,000 distinct CDR3 sequences, about a fifth of which appear only once. Sequenced: PBMCs or a T cell subset sorted from them (not recorded which). These receptors were obtained from an adult woman who had mild COVID-19 (a few samples of this study predate the infection). Cell type and time point are not known.

A few counts support this clonotype. This sequence joins TRBV7-6 and TRBJ2-1, with D perhaps being TRBD1 or TRBD2 (5 bases each). The CDR3 extends over 14 amino acids. Between the trimmed V and J ends, which lost 5 bases and 3 bases, there was a span of 11 bases. In germline, CDR1 is SGHVS, CDR2 FNYEAQ. The CDR3 region has the DNA TGTGCCAGCAGCCCCGGGACCGACTACAATGAGCAGTTCTTC. Amino acid sequence: CASSPGTDYNEQFF.

The V and J genes are TRBV6-5 and TRBJ2-7, with D possibly being TRBD1 or TRBD2 (5 bases each). V lost 6 bases, J lost 0 bases, and 15 bases lay in between. Germline V CDR1 and CDR2: MNHEY, SVGAGI. The CDR3 length is 15 residues. DNA for the CDR3: TGTGCCAGCAGGAGTTTATCAGGGAGCTCCTACGAGCAGTACTTC. Amino acid sequence: CASRSLSGSSYEQYF.

This clonotype was counted only a few times. This rearrangement joins TRBV21-1 to TRBJ2-3; no DNA check was done on the table's D call, TRBD2. TRBV21-1 counts as a pseudogene. The CDR3 spans 16 residues. Written as DNA, the CDR3 is TGTGCCAGCATCGGTGTTGCGGGAGGCGGCACAGATACGCAGTATTTT. Residues: CASIGVAGGGTDTQYF.

The chain carries TRBV5-1 and TRBJ2-7, with TRBD1 matching over 8 bases. After removal of 0 bases from V and 3 bases from J, the junction contained 5 bases not matched to a gene. There are 15 residues in the CDR3. Germline V lookup: CDR1 SGHRS, CDR2 YFSETQ. CDR3 sequence (DNA): TGCGCCAGCAGCTTGGCCCCGACAGGGGACTACGAGCAGTACTTC. Its protein product is CASSLAPTGDYEQYF. The full variable domain, its missing parts supplied by reference TRBV5-1 and TRBJ2-7, is KAGVTQTPRYLIKTRGQQVTLSCSPISGHRSVSWYQQTPGQGLQFLFEYFSETQRNKGNFPGRFSGRQFSNSRSEMNVSTLELGDSALYLCASSLAPTGDYEQYFGPGTRLTVT.

This clonotype is categorized as medium-sized. The chain carries TRBV12-3 or TRBV12-4 and TRBJ2-5; 7 bases are shared with TRBD1. The CDR3 covers 14 residues. The trim removed 5 bases at V and 1 base at J, leaving 4 bases unmatched. CDR3 nucleotide sequence: TGTGCCAGCAGTGGACAGGAGACCCAAGAGACCCAGTACTTC. Protein product: CASSGQETQETQYF.

V and J are TRBV5-1 and TRBJ1-1; D uncertain. CDR3 length: 15 amino acids. CDR1 and CDR2 from the germline V gene are SGHRS and YFSETQ. V was clipped by 4 bases and J by 3 bases, with 16 bases between them. DNA of the CDR3: TGCGCCAGCAGCACCGGTCGGGGAATCTACACTGAAGCTTTCTTT. This translates into CASSTGRGIYTEAFF.

V usage is TRBV19 and J usage is TRBJ1-5; a possible D gene is TRBD1 (5 bases). From germline, CDR1 is LNHDA and CDR2 SQIVND (reference sequence). Trimming took 5 bases from V and 4 from J, leaving 9 bases between them. This CDR3 has 13 residues. The CDR3 region has the DNA TGTGCCAGTAGTTTCGGGGGGAATCAGCCCCAGCATTTT. This sequence encodes CASSFGGNQPQHF.

This clonotype has just a few counts. The rearrangement uses TRBV29-1 and TRBJ1-5; D unresolved. The germline V gene has CDR1 SQVTM and CDR2 ANQGSEA. With 0 bases removed from V and 1 base from J, the gap between germline ends came to 4 bases. There are 13 residues in the CDR3. The CDR3 bases are TGCAGCGTTGAAGAATACAGCAATCAGCCCCAGCATTTT. This sequence encodes CSVEEYSNQPQHF.

The chain uses TRBV19 and TRBJ1-1; 8 bases match TRBD1. J gave up 5 bases and V 7 bases, and 12 bases lay outside the gene matches. The CDR3 loop spans 15 amino acids. In germline, CDR1 is LNHDA, CDR2 SQIVND (reference sequence). In nucleotides, the CDR3 is TGTGCCAGTACGAGGGCCAGGGGGCGGGATACTGAAGCTTTCTTT. As protein: CASTRARGRDTEAFF.

The chain couples TRBV7-6 to TRBJ1-6; the D gene is possibly TRBD1 (5 bases). The CDR3 sequence is 14 residues long. Deletions cut 5 bases from V and 9 bases from J, with 14 bases between. The V gene's germline CDR1 is SGHVS and CDR2 FNYEAQ. The CDR3 protein is CASSRGPPGSPLHF. CDR3 sequence (DNA): TGTGCCAGCAGCCGGGGACCGCCTGGTTCACCCCTCCACTTT.

This clonotype was counted only a few times. The V and J genes are TRBV6-6 and TRBJ1-1, with 7 bases aligning to TRBD1. Unmatched junction bases numbered 5, after V lost 7 bases and J lost 3 bases. The V gene's germline CDR1 is MNHNY and CDR2 SVGAGI (reference sequence). This CDR3 has 13 residues. CDR3 amino acids: CASTITGDTEAFF. CDR3 bases: TGTGCCAGCACCATTACAGGGGACACTGAAGCTTTCTTT.

The gene calls are TRBV7-2 and TRBJ2-1; no clear D. Between the trimmed V and J ends, which lost 0 bases and 9 bases, there was a span of 6 bases. The CDR3 totals 12 residues. The germline V gene encodes CDR1 SGHTA and CDR2 FQGNSA. The CDR3 loop is CASSLANREQFF. CDR3 nucleotides: TGTGCCAGCAGCTTAGCGAATCGTGAGCAGTTCTTC.

This clonotype was recorded many times. The chain carries TRBV20-1 and TRBJ1-1; no reliable D call. This CDR3 has 13 amino acids. The V gene lost 5 bases and the J gene lost 4 bases, with 14 bases spanning the gap. Germline loops: CDR1 DFQATT, CDR2 SNEGSKA (reference sequence). The CDR3, as DNA: TGCAGTGCTCTAGGGCAGCTTGGCACTGAAGCTTTCTTT. Its translation is CSALGQLGTEAFF.

J is TRBJ2-2 and V is TRBV11-2; 10 positions agree with TRBD2. In germline, CDR1 is SGHAT, CDR2 FQNNGV. The CDR3 loop spans 16 amino acids. V lost 6 bases, J lost 2 bases, and 6 bases stayed unmatched. This CDR3 reads CASRAGTSVNTGELFF. CDR3 nucleotides: TGTGCCAGCAGAGCCGGGACTAGCGTTAACACCGGGGAGCTGTTTTTT.

The chain is built from TRBV10-3 and TRBJ2-3; D possibly corresponds to TRBD1 (6 bases). Germline CDR1 is ENHRY and CDR2 is SYGVKD. This CDR3 has 13 amino acids. V was cut by 10 bases and J by 1 base, with 12 bases left in between. The CDR3 loop reads CATKGVGTDTQYF. The CDR3 DNA sequence: TGTGCCACCAAGGGGGTGGGCACAGATACGCAGTATTTT.

The chain employs TRBV4-3 and TRBJ1-3; D is unresolved. Germline V gene sequence: CDR1 LGHNA, CDR2 YSLEER. The CDR3 is 13 amino acids. Trimming pared 0 bases from V and 6 bases from J, leaving 6 bases between. The DNA of the CDR3 is TGCGCCAGCAGCCAAGAGCCCTTAAACACCATATATTTT. Its translation: CASSQEPLNTIYF.

The chain combines TRBV18 with TRBJ2-3; D is unclear. There are 14 residues in the CDR3. Germline CDR1 and CDR2: KGHSH and LQKENI. V gave up 3 bases and J gave up 2 bases, with 9 bases separating them. DNA of the CDR3: TGTGCCAGCTCACCCCTCCCTTCCACAGATACGCAGTATTTT. Protein sequence: CASSPLPSTDTQYF.